The 22 T cell receptor beta chains reported below all come from one sample, sequenced in a study of yellow fever vaccine responses in identical twins. From the RT-PCR reads, TCRdb called clonotypes with MiXCR, one entry per CDR3 protein. The sample consists of 790 or so distinct CDR3 sequences, around 85% of them appearing once. The starting material was T cells from blood (PBMCs), unsorted or a sorted subset (not recorded which), obtained before or after yellow fever vaccination (not recorded which). The source is a female donor who received the yellow fever vaccine.

The chain links TRBV23-1 to TRBJ1-1; D ambiguous. TRBV23-1 is noted as an ORF with a role that remains uncertain. The CDR3 has 12 amino acids. Deletions cut 7 bases from V and 5 bases from J, with 11 bases between. The CDR3 coding sequence is TGCGCCAGCACCCTGGGGAGGACTGAAGCTTTCTTT. It encodes CASTLGRTEAFF.

This clonotype occurred once. This sequence joins TRBV29-1 and TRBJ1-4; D is possibly TRBD1 (6 bases). The ends were cut back, 6 bases at V and 6 bases at J, with 17 bases in the middle. The CDR3 is made up of 14 amino acids. The germline gives CDR1 SQVTM, CDR2 ANQGSEA. The CDR3 nucleotides are TGCAGCGTCGGAGGGGGGGTTTACGATGAAAAACTGTTTTTT. Protein sequence: CSVGGGVYDEKLFF.

This sequence joins TRBV15 and TRBJ2-7; 11 nucleotides line up with TRBD1. V shed 1 base, J shed 3 bases, and the junction held 5 bases outside the gene matches. The CDR3 sequence is 16 residues long. Germline CDR1 reads LNHNV; CDR2 reads YYDKDF (reference sequence). The CDR3 reads CATSRVDGTGGYEQYF. The DNA for the CDR3 is TGTGCCACCAGCAGAGTAGATGGGACAGGGGGCTACGAGCAGTACTTC.

This chain connects TRBV11-3 to TRBJ2-2, with D hard to call. This CDR3 spans 14 amino acids. The V gene lost 4 bases and the J gene lost 5 bases, with 11 bases spanning the gap. Germline CDR1 is SGHNT and CDR2 is YENEEA. CDR3 region: CASSYALVTGELFF. As DNA, the CDR3 is TGTGCCAGCAGCTATGCCCTAGTTACCGGGGAGCTGTTTTTT.

The chain combines TRBV7-3 with TRBJ2-3, with D hard to call. The V gene lost 5 bases and the J gene lost 1 base, with 13 bases spanning the gap. The CDR3 consists of 15 residues. Germline CDR1 and CDR2: SGHTA and FQGTGA. The CDR3 is CASSHIVPCTDTQYF. The DNA of the CDR3 is TGTGCCAGCAGCCATATCGTTCCATGCACAGATACGCAGTATTTT.

V and J are TRBV10-3 and TRBJ1-5, with a possible D match to TRBD1 (5 bases). V dropped 8 bases and J dropped 1 base, with 15 bases sitting between them. From germline, CDR1 is ENHRY and CDR2 SYGVKD. The CDR3 is made up of 15 amino acids. The CDR3: CAIGMGGESNQPQHF. CDR3 DNA sequence: TGTGCCATCGGGATGGGGGGTGAGAGCAATCAGCCCCAGCATTTT.

Turning to this clonotype: Mismatch with germline at one junction end may stem from a read error. The V and J genes are TRBV7-7 and TRBJ2-5; tentatively, D is TRBD2 (6 bases). This CDR3 contains 16 residues. Per the germline V gene, CDR1 is SSHAT and CDR2 is FNYEAQ (reference sequence). The CDR3 nucleotides are TGTGCTAGCAGCTTAGCCGTCCGCCAAGCGGGCGAGACCCAGTACTTC. Its translation: CASSLAVRQAGETQYF.

This sequence joins TRBV5-6 and TRBJ2-1; 8 bases match TRBD1. Germline CDR1 is SGHDT and CDR2 is YYEEEE. This CDR3 has 15 amino acids. J gave up 5 bases and V 2 bases, and 6 bases lay outside the gene matches. The CDR3, as DNA: TGTGCCAGCAGCTTAAAGGACAGGGTGGACAATGAGCAGTTCTTC. Amino acids: CASSLKDRVDNEQFF.

This clonotype appeared a few times. This chain uses TRBV11-1 with TRBJ1-1; no reliable D call. V lost 2 bases and J lost 7, with 17 bases in between. The CDR3 sequence is 15 residues long. Germline V gene sequence: CDR1 SGHAT, CDR2 FQDESV (reference sequence). The CDR3 sequence: CASSLWAGIGDEAFF. CDR3 DNA: TGTGCCAGCAGCTTATGGGCGGGGATAGGTGATGAAGCTTTCTTT. Supplemented by reference TRBV11-1 and TRBJ1-1, the full variable domain reads EAEVAQSPRYKITEKSQAVAFWCDPISGHATLYWYRQILGQGPELLVQFQDESVVDDSQLPKDRFSAERLKGVDSTLKIQPAELGDSAMYLCASSLWAGIGDEAFFGQGTRLTVV.

J is TRBJ1-2 and V is TRBV6-5; D might be TRBD1 (5 bases). Germline CDR1 is MNHEY and CDR2 is SVGAGI. This CDR3 contains 13 residues. The V and J ends lost 2 bases and 3 bases respectively, with 7 bases between them. The CDR3, as DNA: TGTGCCAGCAGTTACCGCAGGGACTATGGCTACACCTTC. Its protein is CASSYRRDYGYTF.

The chain recombines TRBV6-1 with TRBJ1-6, with D unresolved. The CDR3 has 13 amino acids. Looked up from germline, CDR1 is MNHNS and CDR2 is SASEGT. V lost 5 bases and J 10 bases, leaving 12 bases between the germline ends. CDR3: CASSRSLGSPLHF. The CDR3 region has the DNA TGTGCCAGCAGTCGTTCACTCGGATCACCCCTCCACTTT.

This chain's CDR3 is CSVEEIGGIYEQYF. CDR3 coding DNA: TGCAGCGTTGAAGAGATCGGCGGGATCTACGAGCAGTACTTC. J is TRBJ2-7 and V is TRBV29-1; maybe TRBD2 (6 bases). Germline V CDR1 and CDR2: SQVTM, ANQGSEA. The CDR3 is 14 amino acids. V lost 0 bases and J 3 bases, leaving 12 bases between the germline ends.

Only a few counts were recorded for this clonotype. J is TRBJ2-7 and V is TRBV6-1; possibly TRBD1 for D (5 bases). The V gene lost 4 bases and the J gene lost 4 bases, with 17 bases spanning the gap. This CDR3 is 15 amino acids long. Germline V gives CDR1 MNHNS, CDR2 SASEGT. CDR3 coding DNA: TGTGCCAGCAGTGTTACAGGTCCTCCCTCTTACGAGCAGTACTTC. Its protein is CASSVTGPPSYEQYF.

The chain couples TRBV11-1 to TRBJ2-1; 10 nucleotides match TRBD1. The CDR3 length is 15 residues. The germline V gene has CDR1 SGHAT and CDR2 FQDESV (reference sequence). J gave up 2 bases and V 3 bases, and 1 base lay outside the gene matches. The DNA of the CDR3 is TGTGCCAGCAGCTTTGGACAGGGGGCCTACAATGAGCAGTTCTTC. Amino acids: CASSFGQGAYNEQFF.

The chain employs TRBV11-1 and TRBJ2-3; D gene uncertain. Trimming pared 5 bases from V and 0 bases from J, leaving 9 bases between. Germline loops: CDR1 SGHAT, CDR2 FQDESV (reference sequence). The CDR3 extends over 14 amino acids. This chain's CDR3 is CASSPLTSTDTQYF. The CDR3 DNA is TGTGCCAGCAGCCCATTGACTAGCACAGATACGCAGTATTTT.

V usage is TRBV21-1 and J usage is TRBJ2-3; no check of the table's D call, TRBD2, against the DNA was made. TRBV21-1 is marked as a pseudogene. The CDR3 is 16 residues long. CDR3 sequence: CASSKGGASSADTQYF. The CDR3 region has the DNA TGTGCCAGCAGCAAAGGAGGGGCTAGTAGCGCAGATACGCAGTATTTT.

This clonotype was seen only a few times. The V gene is TRBV5-5, the J gene TRBJ1-1; D possibly corresponds to TRBD1 (5 bases). The CDR3 spans 14 residues. Germline V gives CDR1 SGHKS, CDR2 YYEKEE (reference sequence). The ends were cut back, 2 bases at V and 0 bases at J, with 8 bases in the middle. The CDR3 DNA sequence: TGTGCCAGCAGCTTACCGACAGTGAACACTGAAGCTTTCTTT. This sequence encodes CASSLPTVNTEAFF.

This clonotype has more than one count but fewer than ten. The V and J genes are TRBV6-1 and TRBJ2-2; no reliable D call. The CDR3 covers 13 residues. Germline assignment: CDR1 MNHNS and CDR2 SASEGT. V shed 8 bases and J shed 6 bases, with 13 bases lying between them. The CDR3 region has the DNA TGTGCCAGCCAAGGACGCGGTGCCGGGGAGCTGTTTTTT. Translating it yields CASQGRGAGELFF.

V and J are TRBV30 and TRBJ1-6; possible D gene TRBD1, 5 bases. Germline V gives CDR1 GTSNPN, CDR2 SVGIG (reference sequence). The CDR3 loop spans 16 amino acids. Trimming took 0 bases from V and 8 from J, leaving 17 bases between them. CDR3 amino acids: CAWSVQRGAGDSPLHF. The DNA for the CDR3 is TGTGCCTGGAGTGTACAGCGAGGGGCCGGGGATTCACCCCTCCACTTT.

The chain links TRBV10-1 to TRBJ2-5; weak D call: TRBD1 (5 bases). Trimming pared 6 bases from V and 5 bases from J, leaving 13 bases between. CDR3 length: 13 amino acids. Looked up from germline, CDR1 is WNHNN and CDR2 is SYGVQD (reference sequence). CDR3 nucleotides: TGCGCCAGCAGCCAGGGTTCGGAGGAGACCCAGTACTTC. This translates into CASSQGSEETQYF.

This clonotype has only one observation. The rearrangement uses TRBV4-1 and TRBJ1-1; perhaps TRBD1 as D (6 bases). V was clipped by 2 bases and J by 1 base, with 8 bases between them. This CDR3 comprises 14 residues. CDR1 and CDR2 (germline): MGHRA, YSYEKL. DNA for the CDR3: TGCGCCAGCAGCCAACTGGGACAGAACACTGAAGCTTTCTTT. Protein: CASSQLGQNTEAFF.

The V gene is TRBV2, the J gene TRBJ2-2; D not certain. Germline assignment: CDR1 SNHLY and CDR2 FYNNEI. This CDR3 is built from 13 residues. Trimming stripped 4 bases from V and 5 bases from J, with 8 bases between. CDR3 sequence (DNA): TGTGCCAGCAGTGCAGGTCGAACCGGGGAGCTGTTTTTT. Its protein product is CASSAGRTGELFF.